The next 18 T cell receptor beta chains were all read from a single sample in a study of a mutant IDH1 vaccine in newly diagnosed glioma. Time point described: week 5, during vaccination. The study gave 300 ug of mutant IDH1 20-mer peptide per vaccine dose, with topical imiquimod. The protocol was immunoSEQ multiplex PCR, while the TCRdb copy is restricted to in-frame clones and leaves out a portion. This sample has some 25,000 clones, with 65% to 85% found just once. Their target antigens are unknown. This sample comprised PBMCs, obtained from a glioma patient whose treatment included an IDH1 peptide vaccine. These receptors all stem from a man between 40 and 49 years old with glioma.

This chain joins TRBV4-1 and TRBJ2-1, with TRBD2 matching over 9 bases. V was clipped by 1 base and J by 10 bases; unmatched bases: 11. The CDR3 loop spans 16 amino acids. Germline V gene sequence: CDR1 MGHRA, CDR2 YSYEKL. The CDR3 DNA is TGCGCCAGCAGCCAAGGGGCTGCGGGAGGGCCCCAGGAGCAGTTCTTC. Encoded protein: CASSQGAAGGPQEQFF.

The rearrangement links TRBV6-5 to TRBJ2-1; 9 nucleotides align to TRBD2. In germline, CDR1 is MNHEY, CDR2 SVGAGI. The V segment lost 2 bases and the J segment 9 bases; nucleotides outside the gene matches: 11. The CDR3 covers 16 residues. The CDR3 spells CASSYTRLAGAAEQFF. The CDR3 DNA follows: TGTGCCAGCAGTTACACCCGATTAGCGGGAGCCGCTGAGCAGTTCTTC.

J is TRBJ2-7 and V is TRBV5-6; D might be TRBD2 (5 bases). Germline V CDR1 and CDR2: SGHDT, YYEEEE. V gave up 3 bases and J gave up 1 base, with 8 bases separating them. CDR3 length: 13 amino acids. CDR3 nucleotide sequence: TGTGCCAGCAGCTCGCGGACTTCCTACGAGCAGTACGTC. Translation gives CASSSRTSYEQYV.

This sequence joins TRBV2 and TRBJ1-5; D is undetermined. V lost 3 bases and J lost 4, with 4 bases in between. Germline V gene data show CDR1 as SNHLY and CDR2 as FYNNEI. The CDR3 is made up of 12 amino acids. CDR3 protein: CASSEENQPQHF. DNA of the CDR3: TGTGCCAGCAGTGAGGAGAATCAGCCCCAGCATTTT.

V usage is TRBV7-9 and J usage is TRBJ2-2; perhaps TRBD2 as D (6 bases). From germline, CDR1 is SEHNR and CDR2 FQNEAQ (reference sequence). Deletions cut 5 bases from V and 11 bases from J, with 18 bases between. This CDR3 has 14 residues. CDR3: CASSIPGLVSELFF. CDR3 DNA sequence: TGTGCCAGCAGCATCCCGGGACTCGTCTCCGAGCTGTTTTTT.

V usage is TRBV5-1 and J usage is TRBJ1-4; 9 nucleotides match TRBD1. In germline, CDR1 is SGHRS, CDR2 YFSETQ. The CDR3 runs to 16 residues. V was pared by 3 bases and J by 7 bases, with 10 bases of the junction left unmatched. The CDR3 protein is CASSYAGQGEGEKLFF. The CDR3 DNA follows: TGCGCCAGCAGCTACGCGGGACAGGGCGAGGGTGAAAAACTGTTTTTT.

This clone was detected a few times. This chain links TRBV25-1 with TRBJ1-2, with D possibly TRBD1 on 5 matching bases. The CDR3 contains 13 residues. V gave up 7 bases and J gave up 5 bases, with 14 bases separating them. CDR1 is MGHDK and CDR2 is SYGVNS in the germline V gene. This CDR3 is CASIGADEYGYTF. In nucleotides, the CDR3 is TGTGCCAGCATCGGGGCAGACGAGTATGGCTACACCTTC.

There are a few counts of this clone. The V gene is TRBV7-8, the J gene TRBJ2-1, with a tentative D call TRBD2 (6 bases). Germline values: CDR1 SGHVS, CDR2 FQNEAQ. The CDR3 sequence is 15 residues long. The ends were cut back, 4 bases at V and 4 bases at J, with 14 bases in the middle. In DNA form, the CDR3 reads TGTGCCAGCAGCTCGATAGCGGATCTTTACAATGAGCAGTTCTTC. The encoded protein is CASSSIADLYNEQFF. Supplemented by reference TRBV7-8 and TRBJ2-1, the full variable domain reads GAGVSQSPRYKVAKRGQDVALRCDPISGHVSLFWYQQALGQGPEFLTYFQNEAQLDKSGLPSDRFFAERPEGSVSTLKIQRTQQEDSAVYLCASSSIADLYNEQFFGPGTRLTVL.

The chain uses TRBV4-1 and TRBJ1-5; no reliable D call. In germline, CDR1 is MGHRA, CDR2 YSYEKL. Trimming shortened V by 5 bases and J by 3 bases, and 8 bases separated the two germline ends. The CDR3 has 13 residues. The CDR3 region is CASSIGVNQPQHF. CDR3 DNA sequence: TGCGCCAGCAGCATAGGAGTCAATCAGCCCCAGCATTTT.

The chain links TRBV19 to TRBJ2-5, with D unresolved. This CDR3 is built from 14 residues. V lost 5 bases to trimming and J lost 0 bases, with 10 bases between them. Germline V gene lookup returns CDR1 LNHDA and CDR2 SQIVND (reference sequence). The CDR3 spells CASSPFRDQETQYF. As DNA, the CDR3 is TGTGCCAGTAGTCCATTCCGGGACCAAGAGACCCAGTACTTC.

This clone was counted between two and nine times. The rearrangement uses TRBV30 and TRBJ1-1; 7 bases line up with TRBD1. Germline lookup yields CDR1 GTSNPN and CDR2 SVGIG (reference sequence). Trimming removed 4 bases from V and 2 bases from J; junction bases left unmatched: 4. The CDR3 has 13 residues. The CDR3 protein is CAWTGGFNTEAFF. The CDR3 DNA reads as TGTGCCTGGACAGGGGGATTTAACACTGAAGCTTTCTTT. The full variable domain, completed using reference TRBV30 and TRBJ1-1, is SQTIHQWPATLVQPVGSPLSLECTVEGTSNPNLYWYRQAAGRGLQLLFYSVGIGQISSEVPQNLSASRPQDRQFILSSKKLLLSDSGFYLCAWTGGFNTEAFFGQGTRLTVV.

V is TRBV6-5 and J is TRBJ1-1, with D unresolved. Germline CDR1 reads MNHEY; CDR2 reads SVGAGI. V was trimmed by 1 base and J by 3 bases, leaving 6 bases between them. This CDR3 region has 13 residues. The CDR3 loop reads CASSYLTDTEAFF. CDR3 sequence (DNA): TGTGCCAGCAGTTACTTGACTGACACTGAAGCTTTCTTT.

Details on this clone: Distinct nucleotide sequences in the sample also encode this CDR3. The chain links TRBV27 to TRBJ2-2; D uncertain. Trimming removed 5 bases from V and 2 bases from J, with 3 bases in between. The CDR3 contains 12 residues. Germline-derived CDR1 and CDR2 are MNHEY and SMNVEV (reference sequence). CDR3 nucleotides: TGTGCCAGCAGTCCTAACACCGGGGAGCTGTTTTTT. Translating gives CASSPNTGELFF.

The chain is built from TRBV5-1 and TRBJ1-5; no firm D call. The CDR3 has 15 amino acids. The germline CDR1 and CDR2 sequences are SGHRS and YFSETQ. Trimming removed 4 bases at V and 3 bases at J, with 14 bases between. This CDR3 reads CASSPTGNYNQPQHF. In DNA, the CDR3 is TGCGCCAGCAGCCCTACGGGGAACTACAATCAGCCCCAGCATTTT.

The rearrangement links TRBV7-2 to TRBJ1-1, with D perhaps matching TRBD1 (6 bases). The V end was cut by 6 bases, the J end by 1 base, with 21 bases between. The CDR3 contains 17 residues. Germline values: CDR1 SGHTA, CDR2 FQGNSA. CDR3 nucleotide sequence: TGTGCCAGCAGATTGGGACGGGAGAGGGGGACGAACACTGAAGCTTTCTTT. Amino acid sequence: CASRLGRERGTNTEAFF.

The CDR3 nucleotides read TGTGCCAGCAGCTTGGGGCCGTCCGGGGAGCTGTTTTTT. The encoded protein is CASSLGPSGELFF. The rearrangement joins TRBV5-4 to TRBJ2-2; D ambiguous. Between the trimmed V and J ends, which lost 0 bases and 6 bases, there was a span of 6 bases. Germline-derived CDR1 and CDR2 are SGHNT and YYREEE (reference sequence). The CDR3 is 13 amino acids.

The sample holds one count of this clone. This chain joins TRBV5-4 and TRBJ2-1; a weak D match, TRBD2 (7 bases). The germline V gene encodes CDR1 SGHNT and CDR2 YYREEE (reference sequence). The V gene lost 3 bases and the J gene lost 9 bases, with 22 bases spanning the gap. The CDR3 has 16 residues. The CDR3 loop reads CASSSPRESGGPEQFF. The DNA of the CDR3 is TGTGCCAGCAGCTCGCCTCGGGAATCGGGGGGCCCTGAGCAGTTCTTC.

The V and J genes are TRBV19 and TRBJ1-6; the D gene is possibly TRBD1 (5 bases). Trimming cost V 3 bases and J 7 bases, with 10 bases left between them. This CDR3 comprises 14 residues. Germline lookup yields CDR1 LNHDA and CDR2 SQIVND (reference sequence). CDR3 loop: CASSIGRENSPLHF. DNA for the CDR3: TGTGCCAGTAGTATCGGCAGGGAGAATTCACCCCTCCACTTT.